The 28 T cell receptor beta chains given below trace back to one sample, sequenced in a study of shared clonotypes between healthy human individuals. Generated by immunoSEQ multiplex PCR, the TCRdb table keeps only in-frame clones and is missing some. The table lists hundreds of thousands of clones, approximately 75% of them singletons. The sample consisted of memory CD4+ T cells sorted from blood. Subset of the sample: CD45RA-negative fraction. These receptors came from a woman aged 30 to 39 in good health.

J is TRBJ2-7 and V is TRBV6-6; 11 nucleotides align to TRBD2. From germline, CDR1 is MNHNY and CDR2 SVGAGI (reference sequence). The CDR3 spans 13 residues. V was clipped by 7 bases and J by 5 bases; unmatched bases: 4. The CDR3 sequence is CASTRLAGNEQYF. The CDR3 coding sequence is TGTGCCAGCACTCGACTAGCGGGAAACGAGCAGTACTTC.

The J gene is TRBJ1-5, the V gene TRBV6-1; a weak D match, TRBD1 (6 bases). The CDR3 sequence is 15 residues long. Germline V gene lookup returns CDR1 MNHNS and CDR2 SASEGT. Trimming cost V 5 bases and J 0 bases, with 11 bases left between them. CDR3 amino acids: CASSSTGASNQPQHF. The CDR3, as DNA: TGTGCCAGCAGTTCGACGGGGGCTAGCAATCAGCCCCAGCATTTT.

In its sample, this clone was seen a few times. The same CDR3 is also encoded by other DNA sequences in this sample. The chain links TRBV19 to TRBJ2-3; D is possibly TRBD2 (5 bases). V shed 6 bases and J shed 0 bases, with 10 bases lying between them. CDR1 LNHDA and CDR2 SQIVND come from the germline V gene (reference sequence). This CDR3 spans 14 amino acids. CDR3 amino acids: CASRPTGSTDTQYF. The CDR3 DNA sequence: TGTGCCAGTAGACCGACGGGGAGCACAGATACGCAGTATTTT.

A note on this clone: The sample holds other DNA sequences that translate to the same CDR3. The chain employs TRBV28 and TRBJ1-1; a weak D match, TRBD1 (6 bases). With 2 bases removed from V and 0 bases from J, the gap between germline ends came to 7 bases. The length of the CDR3 is 14 residues. Germline V gives CDR1 MDHEN, CDR2 SYDVKM. CDR3 loop: CASSLTGMNTEAFF. In DNA, the CDR3 is TGTGCCAGCAGTTTAACAGGGATGAACACTGAAGCTTTCTTT.

V gene TRBV30 combines with J gene TRBJ1-5; D gene uncertain. Germline values: CDR1 GTSNPN, CDR2 SVGIG (reference sequence). With 5 bases removed from V and 9 bases from J, the gap between germline ends came to 17 bases. The CDR3 length is 13 residues. In DNA form, the CDR3 reads TGTGCCTGGGCCGACGAGGGCAGTCTGCCCCAGCATTTT. Its translation is CAWADEGSLPQHF.

DNA of the CDR3: TGTGCCAGCTCCCTCCGTCGTGGGCCAGGAAACACCATATATTTT. This translates into CASSLRRGPGNTIYF. The V call is TRBV18, the J call TRBJ1-3; D gene ambiguous. V was cut by 6 bases and J by 4 bases, with 16 bases left in between. Germline CDR1 and CDR2: KGHSH and LQKENI. The CDR3 contains 15 residues.

This sequence joins TRBV25-1 and TRBJ1-1, with D unclear. The CDR3 totals 13 residues. Germline-derived CDR1 and CDR2 are MGHDK and SYGVNS. Trimming took 3 bases from V and 6 from J, leaving 11 bases between them. The CDR3 reads CASSDLYGPEAFF. CDR3 DNA sequence: TGTGCCAGCAGTGACCTCTACGGGCCTGAAGCTTTCTTT.

Regarding this clone: This CDR3 is also generated by other DNA sequences in the sample. This sequence joins TRBV7-8 and TRBJ1-5; no definite D call. This CDR3 is built from 13 residues. CDR1 and CDR2 (germline): SGHVS, FQNEAQ. V shed 2 bases and J shed 3 bases, with 5 bases lying between them. This CDR3 reads CASSLTDNQPQHF. CDR3 DNA sequence: TGTGCCAGCAGCTTAACCGACAATCAGCCCCAGCATTTT.

This clone was found once. This rearrangement joins TRBV7-9 to TRBJ1-1; D remains unclear. The length of the CDR3 is 15 residues. CDR1 is SEHNR, CDR2 FQNEAQ, per germline (reference sequence). The V and J ends lost 5 bases and 0 bases respectively, with 13 bases between them. The CDR3 bases are TGTGCCAGCAGCCAATCGGGGATGTTGAACACTGAAGCTTTCTTT. This encodes CASSQSGMLNTEAFF.

V usage is TRBV5-1 and J usage is TRBJ2-7, with 9 nucleotides matching TRBD2. V was pared by 3 bases and J by 5 bases, with 6 bases of the junction left unmatched. The CDR3 runs to 14 residues. Germline CDR1 reads SGHRS; CDR2 reads YFSETQ. The CDR3 coding sequence is TGCGCCAGCAGCTCGGTAGCGGGAGCTAACGAGCAGTACTTC. It codes for CASSSVAGANEQYF.

A word on this clone: One end of the junction varies from germline; a read error may be responsible. The CDR3 is CASSSQQDNDF. The CDR3 DNA reads as TGTGCCAGCAGCTCACAACAGGACAATGACTTC. The gene calls are TRBV7-9 and TRBJ1-2, with TRBD1 as a possible D gene (5 bases). The length of the CDR3 is 11 residues. CDR1 is SEHNR and CDR2 is FQNEAQ in the germline V gene (reference sequence).

The CDR3 here is CASSWTEPGFGEQYF. The CDR3, as DNA: TGTGCCAGCAGTTGGACAGAACCGGGATTTGGCGAGCAGTACTTC. The rearrangement uses TRBV2 and TRBJ2-7; possibly TRBD1 for D (6 bases). The length of the CDR3 is 15 residues. The germline V and J ends were trimmed by 5 bases and 6 bases, with 20 bases remaining between them. Germline V gene lookup returns CDR1 SNHLY and CDR2 FYNNEI.

V usage is TRBV10-3 and J usage is TRBJ2-5, with D perhaps TRBD2 (6 bases). The CDR3 consists of 13 residues. V was trimmed by 6 bases and J by 4 bases, leaving 12 bases between them. Germline V gene lookup returns CDR1 ENHRY and CDR2 SYGVKD. DNA of the CDR3: TGTGCCATCAGCTCGGGACTCGGAGAGACCCAGTACTTC. It translates to CAISSGLGETQYF.

This sequence joins TRBV19 and TRBJ2-5; TRBD2 is a possible D gene (6 bases). Trimming took 6 bases from V and 5 from J, leaving 16 bases between them. The germline V gene has CDR1 LNHDA and CDR2 SQIVND (reference sequence). The CDR3 extends over 14 amino acids. The CDR3 here is CASREGWQAETQYF. The CDR3 DNA reads as TGTGCCAGTAGGGAGGGGTGGCAGGCGGAGACCCAGTACTTC.

This chain connects TRBV9 to TRBJ2-7; D unresolved. Trimming cost V 4 bases and J 6 bases, with 17 bases left between them. CDR1 SGDLS and CDR2 YYNGEE come from the germline V gene. The CDR3 spans 14 residues. CDR3 loop: CASSPGWGSSEQYF. In DNA, the CDR3 is TGTGCCAGCAGCCCCGGTTGGGGTAGTTCCGAGCAGTACTTC.

V usage is TRBV20-1 and J usage is TRBJ2-7, with D unclear. Trimming shortened V by 5 bases and J by 5 bases, and 10 bases separated the two germline ends. CDR1 and CDR2 from the germline V gene are DFQATT and SNEGSKA (reference sequence). This CDR3 contains 11 residues. For the CDR3, the DNA is TGCAGTGCTCAGCTGGGGAACGAGCAGTACTTC. Translation gives CSAQLGNEQYF.

This sequence joins TRBV2 and TRBJ1-1; maybe TRBD1 (5 bases). Trimming left V 5 bases short and J 13 bases short, with 17 bases between. From germline, CDR1 is SNHLY and CDR2 FYNNEI. The CDR3 covers 12 residues. In DNA form, the CDR3 reads TGTGCCAGCAGTCAAGAGAGGGGCTACGATTTCTTT. This codes for CASSQERGYDFF.

As concerns this clone: This may be a read error: a much more frequent sequence differs by one nucleotide. CDR3: CTSSGGGYGYTF. The CDR3 DNA reads as TGTACCAGCAGTGGGGGTGGCTATGGCTACACCTTC. This chain connects TRBV28 to TRBJ1-2, with D maybe TRBD1 (5 bases). This CDR3 has 12 residues. Per the germline V gene, CDR1 is MDHEN and CDR2 is SYDVKM.

This clone was counted between two and nine times. This chain uses TRBV30 with TRBJ2-3, with D uncertain. CDR3 length: 12 amino acids. The ends were cut back, 5 bases at V and 1 base at J, with 7 bases in the middle. Germline CDR1 GTSNPN, CDR2 SVGIG (reference sequence). The CDR3 reads CAWGVGTDTQYF. The CDR3 coding sequence is TGTGCCTGGGGGGTGGGCACAGATACGCAGTATTTT. The full variable domain, in which reference TRBV30 and TRBJ2-3 provide the parts outside the CDR3, is SQTIHQWPATLVQPVGSPLSLECTVEGTSNPNLYWYRQAAGRGLQLLFYSVGIGQISSEVPQNLSASRPQDRQFILSSKKLLLSDSGFYLCAWGVGTDTQYFGPGTRLTVL.

There are a few counts of this clone. V and J are TRBV6-1 and TRBJ2-6; tentatively, D is TRBD2 (6 bases). The ends were cut back, 3 bases at V and 4 bases at J, with 16 bases in the middle. This CDR3 has 17 residues. Germline V gene sequence: CDR1 MNHNS, CDR2 SASEGT. The CDR3 DNA follows: TGTGCCAGCAGTGACGTTGTGGGGGGTGGAGGGGCCAACGTCCTGACTTTC. Translation gives CASSDVVGGGGANVLTF.

The chain joins TRBV7-9 to TRBJ2-2; a possible D gene is TRBD1 (6 bases). Per the germline V gene, CDR1 is SEHNR and CDR2 is FQNEAQ (reference sequence). V was pared by 5 bases and J by 2 bases, with 15 bases between. CDR3 size: 16 residues. The CDR3 reads CASSVTSGQNTGELFF. The CDR3 DNA reads as TGTGCCAGCAGCGTAACATCGGGACAAAACACCGGGGAGCTGTTTTTT. The variable domain in full, completed from reference TRBV7-9 and TRBJ2-2, reads DTGVSQNPRHKITKRGQNVTFRCDPISEHNRLYWYRQTLGQGPEFLTYFQNEAQLEKSRLLSDRFSAERPKGSFSTLEIQRTEQGDSAMYLCASSVTSGQNTGELFFGEGSRLTVL.

The V and J genes are TRBV7-2 and TRBJ2-5; D may match TRBD1 or TRBD2 (5 bases each). The CDR3 is 15 residues long. The germline CDR1 and CDR2 sequences are SGHTA and FQGNSA. The CDR3 DNA sequence: TGTGCAAGTACCCGGTGGACGGGGCCGGAGAAGACCCAGTACTTC. Its protein is CASTRWTGPEKTQYF.

The V and J genes are TRBV27 and TRBJ1-5; 7 bases agree with TRBD1. V gave up 5 bases and J gave up 5 bases; unmatched junction bases: 6. Germline V CDR1 and CDR2: MNHEY, SMNVEV (reference sequence). This CDR3 has 14 amino acids. CDR3 DNA sequence: TGTGCCAGCAGTCCTGGACAGGAGGATCAGCCCCAGCATTTT. It translates to CASSPGQEDQPQHF.

A note on this clone: A single base separates this from a much larger clone, so it may be a read error. Other DNA sequences in the sample encode the same CDR3. V is TRBV5-1 and J is TRBJ2-1, with TRBD2 identical over 8 bases. This CDR3 is built from 15 residues. V trimming: 0 bases; J trimming: 3 bases; junction bases outside the gene matches: 2. CDR1 is SGHRS and CDR2 is YFSETQ in the germline V gene. Here the CDR3 reads CASSLATSGYNEQFF. The CDR3 bases are TGCGCCAGCAGCTTGGCCACTAGCGGCTACAATGAGCAGTTCTTC.

The chain links TRBV19 to TRBJ1-1; the D is unclear. The CDR3 extends over 13 amino acids. Trimming removed 4 bases at V and 1 base at J, with 7 bases between. The germline V gene encodes CDR1 LNHDA and CDR2 SQIVND (reference sequence). This chain's CDR3 is CASSNGRNTEAFF. Here the CDR3 DNA reads TGTGCCAGTAGTAACGGAAGGAACACTGAAGCTTTCTTT.

The rearrangement links TRBV14 to TRBJ2-7; no clear D. The germline gives CDR1 SGHDN, CDR2 FVKESK. The CDR3 runs to 12 residues. Trimming took off 1 base at V and 6 bases at J, with 7 bases between the two ends. This CDR3 reads CASSQGLAEQYF. The CDR3 coding sequence is TGTGCCAGCAGCCAAGGGTTAGCCGAGCAGTACTTC.

The chain employs TRBV25-1 and TRBJ1-2; TRBD1 matches 7 bases. This CDR3 region has 13 residues. Germline-derived CDR1 and CDR2 are MGHDK and SYGVNS. V was clipped by 7 bases and J by 1 base; unmatched bases: 3. CDR3 sequence reads: CASTGTDNYGYTF. DNA for the CDR3: TGTGCCAGCACCGGGACAGATAACTATGGCTACACCTTC.

This chain joins TRBV28 and TRBJ1-2; D perhaps matches TRBD1 (5 bases). CDR3 length equals 13 residues. The germline V gene encodes CDR1 MDHEN and CDR2 SYDVKM. Between the trimmed V and J ends, which lost 6 bases and 8 bases, there was a span of 16 bases. CDR3 amino acids: CASSSGPFEGYTF. The CDR3 DNA sequence: TGTGCCAGCAGCTCGGGACCCTTTGAGGGCTACACCTTC.